The sequence of this TCR beta chain was determined in a study of control samples from healthy donors and cancer patients. Generated by immunoSEQ multiplex PCR, the TCRdb table keeps only in-frame clones and is missing some. The table has around 74,000 clones, about 92% seen once. CDR3 length: 15 amino acids. Trimming pared 1 base from V and 5 bases from J, leaving 12 bases between. Germline V gene lookup returns CDR1 KGHSH and CDR2 LQKENI. Sequencing was carried out using blood. The rearrangement joins TRBV18 to TRBJ2-1, with a possible D match to TRBD2 (5 bases). This clonotype was sampled from a woman aged 55-70 years in good health. CDR3 sequence (DNA): TGTGCCAGCTCACCACTAGCGAGGCCCGACAATGAGCAGTTCTTC. Translation: CASSPLARPDNEQFF.